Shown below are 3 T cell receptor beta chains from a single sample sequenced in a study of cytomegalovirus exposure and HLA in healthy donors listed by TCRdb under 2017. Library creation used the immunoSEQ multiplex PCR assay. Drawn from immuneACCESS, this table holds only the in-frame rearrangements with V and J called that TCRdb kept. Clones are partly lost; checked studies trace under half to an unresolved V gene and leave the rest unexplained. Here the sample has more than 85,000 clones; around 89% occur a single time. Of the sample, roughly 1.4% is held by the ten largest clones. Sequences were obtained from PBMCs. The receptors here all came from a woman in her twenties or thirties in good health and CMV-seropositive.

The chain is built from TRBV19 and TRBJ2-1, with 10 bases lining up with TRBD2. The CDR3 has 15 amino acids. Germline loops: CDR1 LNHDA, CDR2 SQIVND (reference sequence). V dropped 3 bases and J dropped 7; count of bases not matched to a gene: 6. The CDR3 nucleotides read TGTGCCAGTAGTATCGGGGCTAGCGGGGGTAATGAGCAGTTCTTC. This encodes CASSIGASGGNEQFF.

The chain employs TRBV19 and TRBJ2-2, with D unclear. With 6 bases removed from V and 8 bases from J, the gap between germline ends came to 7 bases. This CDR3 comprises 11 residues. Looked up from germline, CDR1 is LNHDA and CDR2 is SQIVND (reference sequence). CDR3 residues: CASSQWGELFF. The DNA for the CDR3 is TGTGCCAGTAGCCAGTGGGGGGAGCTGTTTTTT.

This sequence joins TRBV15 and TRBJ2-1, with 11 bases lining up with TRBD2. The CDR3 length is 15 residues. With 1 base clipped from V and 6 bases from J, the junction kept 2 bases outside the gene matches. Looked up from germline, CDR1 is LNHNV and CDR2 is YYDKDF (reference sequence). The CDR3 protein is CATSRVAGGLNEQFF. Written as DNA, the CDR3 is TGTGCCACCAGCAGAGTAGCGGGGGGGCTCAATGAGCAGTTCTTC.